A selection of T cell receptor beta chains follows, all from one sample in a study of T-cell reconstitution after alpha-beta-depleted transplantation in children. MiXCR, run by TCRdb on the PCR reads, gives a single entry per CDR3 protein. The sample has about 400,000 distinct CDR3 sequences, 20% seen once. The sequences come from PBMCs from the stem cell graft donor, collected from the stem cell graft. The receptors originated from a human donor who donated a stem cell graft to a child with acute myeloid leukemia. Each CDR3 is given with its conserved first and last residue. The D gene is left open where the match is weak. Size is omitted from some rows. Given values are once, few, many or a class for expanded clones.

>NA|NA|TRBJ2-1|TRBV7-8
CASSSAGTPDNEQFF
TGTGCCAGCAGCTCCGCAGGGACCCCCGACAATGAGCAGTTCTTC
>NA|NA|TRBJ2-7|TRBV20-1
CSAKKPGQSYEQYF
TGCAGTGCTAAAAAACCGGGACAAAGCTACGAGCAGTACTTC
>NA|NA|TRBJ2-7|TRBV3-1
CASSPPVSRFGSGEQYF
TGTGCCAGCAGCCCACCGGTGAGTCGGTTCGGGTCGGGAGAGCAGTACTTC
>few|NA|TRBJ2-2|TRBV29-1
CSVERGQASNTGELFF
TGCAGCGTTGAGAGAGGGCAGGCGTCGAACACCGGGGAGCTGTTTTTT
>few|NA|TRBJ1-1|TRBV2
CASSEEGIAEAFF
TGTGCCAGCAGTGAGGAGGGGATCGCTGAAGCTTTCTTT
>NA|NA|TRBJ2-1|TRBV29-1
CSVVGELETQFF
TGCAGCGTTGTGGGTGAGTTGGAAACGCAGTTCTTC
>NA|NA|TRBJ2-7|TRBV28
CASSFIHYEQYF
TGTGCCAGCAGTTTTATCCATTACGAGCAGTACTTC
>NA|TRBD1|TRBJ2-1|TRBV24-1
CGASDQTGGYNEQFF
TGTGGGGCCAGTGACCAGACAGGGGGCTACAATGAGCAGTTCTTC
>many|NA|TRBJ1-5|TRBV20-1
CSGGGNQPQHF
TGCAGTGGCGGGGGGAATCAGCCCCAGCATTTT
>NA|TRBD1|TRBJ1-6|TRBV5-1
CASSLRTGEDSPLHF
TGCGCCAGCAGCCTAAGGACAGGGGAGGATTCACCCCTCCACTTT
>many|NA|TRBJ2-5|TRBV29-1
CSHTRGETQYF
TGCAGCCACACGAGGGGGGAGACCCAGTACTTC
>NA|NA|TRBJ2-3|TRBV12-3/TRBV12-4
CASSSGADTQYF
TGTGCCAGCAGCTCAGGGGCAGATACGCAGTATTTT
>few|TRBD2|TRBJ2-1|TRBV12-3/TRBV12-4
CASSPRTSGSVDEQFF
TGTGCCAGCAGTCCGAGGACTAGCGGGAGTGTCGATGAGCAGTTCTTC
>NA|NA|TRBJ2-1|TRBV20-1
CSASKSGEQFF
TGCAGTGCCTCGAAGAGCGGTGAGCAGTTCTTC
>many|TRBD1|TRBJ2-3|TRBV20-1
CSASGTGSTDTQYF
TGCAGTGCTTCCGGGACAGGGAGCACAGATACGCAGTATTTT
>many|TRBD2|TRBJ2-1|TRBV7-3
CASSGTSGSRGHEQFF
TGTGCCAGCAGCGGTACTAGCGGGAGTAGGGGCCATGAGCAGTTCTTC
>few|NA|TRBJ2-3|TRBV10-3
CAISERAGAPGDTQYF
TGTGCCATCAGTGAGCGCGCAGGGGCCCCTGGGGATACGCAGTATTTT
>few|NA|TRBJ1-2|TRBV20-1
CSAVGGTNYGYTF
TGCAGTGCTGTGGGGGGGACTAACTATGGCTACACCTTC
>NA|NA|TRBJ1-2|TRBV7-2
CASTIRGENYGYTF
TGTGCCAGCACAATTCGAGGGGAAAACTATGGCTACACCTTC
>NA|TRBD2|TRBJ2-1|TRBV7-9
CASSASGSGEQFF
TGTGCCAGCAGTGCTAGCGGGAGCGGTGAGCAGTTCTTC
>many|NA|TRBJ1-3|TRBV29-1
CSVMTGTEGGNTIYF
TGCAGCGTTATGACGGGGACTGAAGGAGGAAACACCATATATTTT
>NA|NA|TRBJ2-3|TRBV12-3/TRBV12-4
CASSKPTDTQYF
TGTGCCAGCAGCAAACCCACAGATACGCAGTATTTT
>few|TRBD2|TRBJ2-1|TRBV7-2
CASSNRLAGEVEQFF
TGTGCCAGCAGCAACCGACTAGCGGGAGAGGTCGAGCAGTTCTTC
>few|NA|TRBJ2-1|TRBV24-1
CATGSGRYHNEQFF
TGTGCCACCGGGAGCGGAAGGTATCACAATGAGCAGTTCTTC
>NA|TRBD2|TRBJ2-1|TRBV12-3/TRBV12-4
CASSPRGSEQFF
TGTGCCAGCAGTCCGCGGGGGAGTGAGCAGTTCTTC
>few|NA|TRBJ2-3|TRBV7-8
CASSLDGKRTDTQYF
TGTGCCAGCAGCTTAGATGGCAAACGCACAGATACGCAGTATTTT
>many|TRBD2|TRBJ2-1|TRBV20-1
CSAGTRMEFF
TGCAGTGCAGGGACTAGAATGGAGTTCTTC
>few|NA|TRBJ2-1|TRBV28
CASSQTWASEQFF
TGTGCCAGCAGTCAGACTTGGGCTTCTGAGCAGTTCTTC
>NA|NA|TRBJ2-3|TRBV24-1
CATSDLGHGGSTDTQYF
TGTGCCACCAGTGATTTGGGCCACGGGGGAAGCACAGATACGCAGTATTTT
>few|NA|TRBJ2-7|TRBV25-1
CASRTSGLEQYF
TGTGCCAGCAGGACCTCCGGGCTCGAGCAGTACTTC
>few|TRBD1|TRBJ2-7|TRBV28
CASSSWDRGRYEQYF
TGTGCCAGCAGTTCATGGGACAGGGGGAGGTACGAGCAGTACTTC
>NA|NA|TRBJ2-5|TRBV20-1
CSARDAREQPFQETQYF
TGCAGTGCTAGAGATGCTCGGGAACAGCCCTTCCAAGAGACCCAGTACTTC
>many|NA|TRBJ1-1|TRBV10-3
CAIRAERNTEAFF
TGTGCCATCAGGGCCGAGAGAAACACTGAAGCTTTCTTT
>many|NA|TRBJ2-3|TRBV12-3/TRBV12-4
CASSPGGFTDTQYF
TGTGCCAGCAGTCCCGGAGGATTCACAGATACGCAGTATTTT
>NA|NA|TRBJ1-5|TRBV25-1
CASSEDLFGDQPQHF
TGTGCCAGCAGTGAGGATTTATTTGGGGATCAGCCCCAGCATTTT
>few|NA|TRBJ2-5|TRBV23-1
CASSHRVLSRENQETQYF
TGCGCCAGCAGTCACCGGGTACTAAGCAGGGAAAACCAAGAGACCCAGTACTTC
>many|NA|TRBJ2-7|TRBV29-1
CSAEEGTSYEQYF
TGCAGCGCCGAAGAAGGGACCTCCTACGAGCAGTACTTC
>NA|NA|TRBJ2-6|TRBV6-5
CASSLSGIAGANVLTF
TGTGCCAGCAGTTTGTCGGGAATCGCTGGGGCCAACGTCCTGACTTTC
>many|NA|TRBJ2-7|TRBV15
CATSRERASPPYEQYF
TGTGCCACCAGCAGAGAAAGGGCCAGTCCACCCTACGAGCAGTACTTC
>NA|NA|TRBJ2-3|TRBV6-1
CASSEVGDGGNTQYF
TGTGCCAGCAGTGAAGTGGGCGATGGGGGAAATACGCAGTATTTT
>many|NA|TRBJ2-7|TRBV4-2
CASSQGGLTYEQYF
TGTGCCAGCAGCCAAGGCGGACTCACCTACGAGCAGTACTTC
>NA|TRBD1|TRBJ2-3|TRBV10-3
CAITSGQGTDTQYF
TGTGCCATCACCAGCGGACAGGGGACAGATACGCAGTATTTT
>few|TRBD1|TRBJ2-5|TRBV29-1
CSVFPGQGGETQYF
TGCAGCGTTTTTCCGGGACAGGGAGGGGAGACCCAGTACTTC
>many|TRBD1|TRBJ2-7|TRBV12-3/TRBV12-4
CASSPGTGGASGQYF
TGTGCCAGCAGCCCCGGGACAGGGGGGGCCAGCGGGCAGTACTTC
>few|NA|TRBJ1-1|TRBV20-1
CSVGDAVTEAFF
TGCAGTGTAGGTGATGCAGTCACTGAAGCTTTCTTT
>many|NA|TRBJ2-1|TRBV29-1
CSGSQMISYNEQFF
TGCAGCGGATCTCAGATGATCTCCTACAATGAGCAGTTCTTC
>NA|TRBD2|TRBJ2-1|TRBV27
CASLPGGRGEQFF
TGTGCCAGCCTCCCGGGGGGGCGGGGTGAGCAGTTCTTC
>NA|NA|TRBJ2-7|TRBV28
CAVKSDSYEQYF
TGTGCCGTCAAATCGGACAGCTACGAGCAGTACTTC